The clone carrying this T cell receptor beta chain was seen more than once but under ten times. Its antigen is undetermined. V was pared by 1 base and J by 7 bases, with 21 bases of the junction left unmatched. The CDR3 has 20 residues. Germline V gene sequence: CDR1 SGHRS, CDR2 YFSETQ. The data belong to a study of T-cell reconstitution after alpha-beta-depleted transplantation in children. Study conclusions and caveats: T cells produced anew were the main source of T-cell counts and diversity one year after transplant. The origin of alpha-beta T cells about two months after transplant was reportedly several hundred expanded graft clones.

Construction of the TCRbeta library involved unique molecular identifiers. From the PCR reads, TCRdb called clonotypes with MiXCR, one entry per CDR3 protein. Of some 840,000 distinct CDR3 sequences listed, 16% are singletons. The chain employs TRBV5-1 and TRBJ2-1; 9 nucleotides agree with TRBD2. The sequence derives from a male patient aged 5 to 17 who had a stem cell transplant for acute lymphoblastic leukemia, so the T cells may come from the graft donor. The sequenced sample was PBMCs, mostly from graft donor cells, obtained 360 days after TCRalphabeta/CD19-depleted stem cell transplant. The chain's CDR3 is CASSLPDNPRQAGGRNEQFF. The CDR3 DNA sequence: TGCGCCAGCAGCTTGCCCGACAACCCCAGACAAGCGGGAGGTAGGAATGAGCAGTTCTTC. Complete variable domain (other parts from reference TRBV5-1 and TRBJ2-1): KAGVTQTPRYLIKTRGQQVTLSCSPISGHRSVSWYQQTPGQGLQFLFEYFSETQRNKGNFPGRFSGRQFSNSRSEMNVSTLELGDSALYLCASSLPDNPRQAGGRNEQFFGPGTRLTVL.